The source of this T cell receptor (beta chain) is a study of T cells in Graves' hyperthyroidism and ophthalmopathy. Findings and caveats of the study: The majority of expanded thyroid clonotypes above 0.001 also appeared in blood. Model-based prediction identified ophthalmopathy a median 6.5 months prior to its onset.

Authors of the study amplified TCR beta CDR3 regions from RNA transcripts. Carried out on the TCR CDR3, a first-round RT-PCR used the HTBI primer set. TCRdb re-derived calls from the multiplex PCR reads in MiXCR, one entry per CDR3 protein. The table shows about 52,000 distinct CDR3 sequences, with over 40% occurring only once. CDR3 size: 13 residues. CDR1 and CDR2 from the germline V gene are SSHAT and FNYEAQ (reference sequence). Among ophthalmopathy patients, the Clinical Activity Score reached at least 3, the NOSPECS grade reached at least 4, and duration remained under 3 months. Exclusions: uncontrolled infection, other autoimmune disease, pregnancy, lactation. A remark on this clonotype: Its matching antigen is unknown. At one end, the junction sequence differs from germline, possibly due to a read error.

Sample: blood. The chain is built from TRBV7-7 and TRBJ2-7; D is uncertain. The sequence came from a woman aged 50 to 60 with Graves' ophthalmopathy. The DNA for the CDR3 is TGTGCTAGCAGCTTAGACCCTCTTTTAGAGCAGTACTTC. Protein sequence: CASSLDPLLEQYF.